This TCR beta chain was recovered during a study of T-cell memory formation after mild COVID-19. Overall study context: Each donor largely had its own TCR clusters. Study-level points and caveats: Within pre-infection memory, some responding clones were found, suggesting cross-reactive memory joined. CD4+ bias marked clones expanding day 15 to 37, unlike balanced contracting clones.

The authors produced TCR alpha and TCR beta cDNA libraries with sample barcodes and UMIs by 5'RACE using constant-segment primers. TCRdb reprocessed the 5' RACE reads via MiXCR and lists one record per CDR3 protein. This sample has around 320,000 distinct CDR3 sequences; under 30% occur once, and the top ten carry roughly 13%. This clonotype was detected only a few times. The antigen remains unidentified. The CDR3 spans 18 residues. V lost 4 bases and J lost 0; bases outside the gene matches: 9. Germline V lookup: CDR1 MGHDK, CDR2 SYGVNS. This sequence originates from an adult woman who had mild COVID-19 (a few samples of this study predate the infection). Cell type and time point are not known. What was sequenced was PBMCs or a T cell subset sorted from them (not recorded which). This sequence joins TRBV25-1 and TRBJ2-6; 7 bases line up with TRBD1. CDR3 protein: CASSAPGQRISGANVLTF. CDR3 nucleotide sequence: TGTGCCAGCAGTGCACCGGGACAGCGGATCTCTGGGGCCAACGTCCTGACTTTC.